This entry features one TCR beta chain sequence. It has no known antigen specificity. The input lacks base qualities; no much larger clone sits a single base away. The data derive from a study of blood T cell repertoires in COVID-19 (TCRdb year 2020). The study in broad terms: The collaborator samples originated in the United States, Italy and Spain and spanned the acute and convalescent phases of COVID-19. The prospective study material was composed of cDNA or gDNA derived from T cells, B-cell-depleted T cells, or PBMCs. The samples were drawn from the first 160 participants of the ongoing ImmuneRACE study and from 1,254 subjects provided by 6 global collaborators. Deeply sampled blood TCRbeta repertoires from subjects exposed to, actively infected with, or recovered from COVID-19 were included in the dataset. A de-identified subject ID, COVID-19 status, age in years and sex were almost always included in the sample metadata. The repertoires were released in a freely available public database meant as a resource for research on the immune response to SARS-CoV-2. HLA class I and class II types, where available, came from metadata supplied by the sample provider rather than from assay-based typing.

The germline V end is reduced by 6 bases and the J end by 5 bases; junction bases left unmatched: 8. Taken from cysteine to phenylalanine, the CDR3 has 16 residues. Only the CDR3 part of the read is kept: 48 bases, read in frame from the first base. The germline V gene sets CDR1 to SGHDT and CDR2 to YYEEEE. Whole blood was collected in K2EDTA tubes by collaborating institutions according to the institutions' own protocols. Collaborator samples were shipped for TCRbeta analysis as frozen whole blood, isolated PBMCs, or DNA extracted from either sample type. TCRbeta CDR3 regions were amplified from genomic DNA using the immunoSEQ Assay, a bias-controlled multiplex PCR. Turning to the authors' computational methods: Within the assay, amplification of reference gene primers was used to estimate how many nucleated cells each sample contained. To quantify the absolute abundance of each unique TCRbeta CDR3 rearrangement, sequence reads were collapsed and filtered. Productive Simpson clonality was computed per sample as the square root of Simpson's diversity index over productive rearrangements. TCRdb stores this immuneACCESS table with in-frame sequences only. Part of the clones is absent; in the studies checked, under half of the shortfall reflects unresolved V genes, and no reason is known for the rest. From that table come the V and J calls and clone size; the DNA was used to work out D and trimming. A total of 75,000 to 80,000 clones appear in this sample, about 87% of them only once. 8.5% to 9.5% of the sample rests with the top ten.

Study-wide conclusions, independent of this receptor: The amount of clinical and demographic metadata varied by source and participant and was provided uncurated.

The chain joins TRBV5-6 to TRBJ2-2, with TRBD2 identical over 12 junction bases. Sequencing was done on a sample of peripheral blood. The origin of this receptor is a human donor in a cohort sampled during active COVID-19. The sequenced DNA is TGTGCCAGCACCCAACGGACTAGCGGGAATACCGGGGAGCTGTTTTTT. Its amino acids are CASTQRTSGNTGELFF.